The clone carrying this T cell receptor (beta chain) was counted a few times. The antigen is unknown. This CDR3 comprises 13 residues. CDR1 and CDR2 from the germline V gene are DFQATT and SNEGSKA (reference sequence). Researchers isolated at least 6 million PBMCs per sample. These data belong to a study of blood T cells in healthy people across ages. General observations from the study: Researchers said unsorted PBMCs prevented a conclusive naive versus antigen-experienced comparison.

Sample-barcoded 5' priming and a J-beta primer mix drove a second PCR of 7 to 11 cycles. TCRdb re-derived calls from the 5' RACE reads in MiXCR, one entry per CDR3 protein. Among roughly 1.6 million distinct CDR3 sequences, around 35% were seen once, and the ten largest hold about 11%. The sequenced sample consisted of blood. The chain is built from TRBV20-1 and TRBJ2-1, with D perhaps TRBD2 (6 bases). The clonotype comes from a woman in her thirties in good health. CDR3 region: CSHHGTRYNEQFF. The CDR3 DNA reads as TGCAGCCACCATGGGACTCGCTACAATGAGCAGTTCTTC.